A single sample gave rise to the 3 T cell receptor beta chains below, sequenced in a study of memory CD4+ T cells and cytomegalovirus serostatus. Profiling relied on immunoSEQ multiplex PCR, and the TCRdb table lists in-frame clones only, not all of them. The table has under 55,000 clones, around 81% seen once. Single viable CD3+CD4+CD8-CD45RO+ cells were sorted as the memory CD4+ T cells. The sequenced sample consisted of memory CD4+ T cells from blood. These receptors all come from an adult in good health and CMV-seronegative.

V gene TRBV16 combines with J gene TRBJ1-2; TRBD1 is a possible D gene (5 bases). CDR3 length: 14 amino acids. V shed 1 base and J shed 4 bases, with 10 bases lying between them. From germline, CDR1 is KGHSY and CDR2 FQNENV. The CDR3 DNA reads as TGTGCCAGCAGCCAATATCAGGGAGTCTATGGCTACACCTTC. This sequence encodes CASSQYQGVYGYTF.

This CDR3 reads CASSLGQTYTEAFF. CDR3 in DNA: TGCGCCAGCAGCTTGGGACAGACATACACTGAAGCTTTCTTT. This chain connects TRBV5-1 to TRBJ1-1; possibly TRBD1 for D (5 bases). V dropped 0 bases and J dropped 3 bases, with 9 bases sitting between them. The CDR3 contains 14 residues. Germline CDR1 SGHRS, CDR2 YFSETQ.

V is TRBV27 and J is TRBJ1-1; D not resolved. V gave up 5 bases and J gave up 1 base, with 8 bases separating them. CDR3 length equals 13 residues. Germline V lookup: CDR1 MNHEY, CDR2 SMNVEV (reference sequence). The CDR3 bases are TGTGCCAGCAGTCCCGGGTGGAACACTGAAGCTTTCTTT. Protein sequence: CASSPGWNTEAFF.